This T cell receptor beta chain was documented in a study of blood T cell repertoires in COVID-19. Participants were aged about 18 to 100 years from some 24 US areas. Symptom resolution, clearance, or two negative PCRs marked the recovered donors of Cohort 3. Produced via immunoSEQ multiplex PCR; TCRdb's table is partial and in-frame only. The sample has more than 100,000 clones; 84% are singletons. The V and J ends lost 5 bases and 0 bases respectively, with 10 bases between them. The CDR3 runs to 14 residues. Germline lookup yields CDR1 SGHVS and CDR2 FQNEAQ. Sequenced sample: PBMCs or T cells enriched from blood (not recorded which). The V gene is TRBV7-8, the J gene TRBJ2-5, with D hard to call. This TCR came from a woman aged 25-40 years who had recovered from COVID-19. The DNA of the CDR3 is TGTGCCAGCAGCCTGGGCCGGTACCAAGAGACCCAGTACTTC. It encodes CASSLGRYQETQYF.